One and the same sample provided the 17 T cell receptor beta chains below, sequenced in a study of beta chain features in type 1 diabetes. The study, taken as a whole, reports: Within each of all four CD4+ subsets, Type 1 diabetes patients had TCRB CDR3s that were moderately but significantly shorter.

Sequencing targeted expressed TCRB transcripts, as all isolated RNA had been reverse transcribed. Sequenced by immunoSEQ multiplex PCR; TCRdb stores in-frame clones only, minus some. Of 200,000 to 250,000 clones in the sample, around 13% were seen once. Their recognized antigens are unknown. The specimen was naive CD4+ T cells from blood. These receptors originate from a man aged 25 to 45 with type 1 diabetes.

This chain uses TRBV2 with TRBJ2-3; the match to TRBD2 covers 8 bases. V dropped 6 bases and J dropped 0; count of bases not matched to a gene: 8. This CDR3 comprises 16 residues. CDR1 is SNHLY and CDR2 is FYNNEI in the germline V gene. The CDR3 region is CASRARTSISTDTQYF. CDR3 DNA: TGTGCCAGCAGAGCCAGGACTAGCATAAGCACAGATACGCAGTATTTT.

This sequence joins TRBV6-5 and TRBJ2-5; D possibly corresponds to TRBD1 (6 bases). Deletions cut 2 bases from V and 1 base from J, with 8 bases between. The germline gives CDR1 MNHEY, CDR2 SVGAGI. This CDR3 spans 14 amino acids. CDR3 residues: CASSYRTVQETQYF. The CDR3 DNA is TGTGCCAGCAGTTACCGGACAGTCCAAGAGACCCAGTACTTC.

This chain joins TRBV5-4 and TRBJ2-3, with D unclear. The CDR3 runs 12 residues. V was cut by 2 bases and J by 7 bases, with 8 bases left in between. Germline V gene data show CDR1 as SGHNT and CDR2 as YYREEE (reference sequence). The CDR3 DNA reads TGTGCCAGCAGCTTCTATCCAAATACGCAGTATTTT. Protein product: CASSFYPNTQYF.

The gene calls are TRBV27 and TRBJ2-4; the match to TRBD2 covers 8 bases. Germline lookup yields CDR1 MNHEY and CDR2 SMNVEV (reference sequence). The CDR3 consists of 16 residues. Unmatched junction bases numbered 13, after V lost 5 bases and J lost 7 bases. CDR3 in amino acids: CASSALGGGRRNIQYF. CDR3 coding DNA: TGTGCCAGCAGTGCCCTCGGCGGCGGGAGGAGGAACATTCAGTACTTC.

The chain recombines TRBV5-1 with TRBJ1-1, with D unclear. V dropped 4 bases and J dropped 0 bases, with 13 bases sitting between them. Germline CDR1 and CDR2: SGHRS and YFSETQ. The CDR3 totals 15 residues. The CDR3 coding sequence is TGCGCCAGCAGCCATGACACACCAATGAACACTGAAGCTTTCTTT. It codes for CASSHDTPMNTEAFF.

A few counts support this clone. The chain joins TRBV5-6 to TRBJ2-2, with 9 bases lining up with TRBD2. J was trimmed by 3 bases and V by 0 bases; bases with no gene match: 6. The germline V gene encodes CDR1 SGHDT and CDR2 YYEEEE. The CDR3 loop spans 17 amino acids. DNA for the CDR3: TGTGCCAGCAGCTTGGATCCTAGCGGGATTTACACCGGGGAGCTGTTTTTT. It translates to CASSLDPSGIYTGELFF. Complete variable domain (other parts from reference TRBV5-6 and TRBJ2-2): DAGVTQSPTHLIKTRGQQVTLRCSPKSGHDTVSWYQQALGQGPQFIFQYYEEEERQRGNFPDRFSGHQFPNYSSELNVNALLLGDSALYLCASSLDPSGIYTGELFFGEGSRLTVL.

The chain employs TRBV2 and TRBJ1-2; 9 bases agree with TRBD1. Germline CDR1 SNHLY, CDR2 FYNNEI. CDR3 length: 14 amino acids. V lost 6 bases to trimming and J lost 4 bases; unmatched junction nucleotides: 6. CDR3 residues: CASSSTGGGYGYTF. CDR3 sequence (DNA): TGTGCCAGCAGCTCCACAGGGGGCGGCTATGGCTACACCTTC.

The rearrangement uses TRBV6-6 and TRBJ1-1, with D maybe TRBD1 (6 bases). This CDR3 comprises 13 residues. Germline V gene data show CDR1 as MNHNY and CDR2 as SVGAGI (reference sequence). V was pared by 6 bases and J by 11 bases, with 19 bases between. CDR3 in amino acids: CASRPGDDRFAFF. In DNA form, the CDR3 reads TGTGCCAGCAGACCTGGCGACGACAGGTTCGCTTTCTTT.

The rearrangement uses TRBV7-9 and TRBJ2-7; 7 nucleotides line up with TRBD2. The CDR3 is 16 amino acids. From germline, CDR1 is SEHNR and CDR2 FQNEAQ (reference sequence). J gave up 2 bases and V 1 base, and 8 bases lay outside the gene matches. CDR3 nucleotide sequence: TGTGCCAGCAGCTTAGGTTTGCGGGGGACTCCCTACGAGCAGTACTTC. The encoded protein is CASSLGLRGTPYEQYF.

The chain uses TRBV4-1 and TRBJ2-7; no firm D call. CDR1 and CDR2 (germline): MGHRA, YSYEKL. The CDR3 loop spans 14 amino acids. V lost 0 bases to trimming and J lost 2 bases, with 8 bases between them. CDR3 loop: CASSQDGLAYEQYF. DNA for the CDR3: TGCGCCAGCAGCCAAGATGGCCTAGCCTACGAGCAGTACTTC.

The chain is built from TRBV29-1 and TRBJ1-1; a weak D match, TRBD1 (6 bases). Germline-derived CDR1 and CDR2 are SQVTM and ANQGSEA. V was pared by 6 bases and J by 1 base, with 12 bases between. This CDR3 spans 13 amino acids. The CDR3 loop reads CSVLQGRNTEAFF. The CDR3 DNA follows: TGCAGCGTCTTACAGGGAAGGAACACTGAAGCTTTCTTT.

The chain links TRBV9 to TRBJ2-7; maybe TRBD2 (5 bases). The V and J ends lost 0 bases and 0 bases respectively, with 10 bases between them. The CDR3 covers 15 residues. Germline V lookup: CDR1 SGDLS, CDR2 YYNGEE. The CDR3 here is CASSVDMGSSYEQYF. As DNA, the CDR3 is TGTGCCAGCAGCGTAGATATGGGGAGCTCCTACGAGCAGTACTTC.

The gene calls are TRBV25-1 and TRBJ2-1; TRBD2 agrees at 9 bases. Germline CDR1 is MGHDK and CDR2 is SYGVNS. V lost 2 bases and J lost 3; bases outside the gene matches: 5. The CDR3 extends over 16 amino acids. In nucleotides, the CDR3 is TGTGCCAGCAGTGAACAGGGTAGCGGGAGCTACAATGAGCAGTTCTTC. Its translation: CASSEQGSGSYNEQFF.

J is TRBJ1-5 and V is TRBV2, with D unresolved. CDR3 length: 13 amino acids. Germline assignment: CDR1 SNHLY and CDR2 FYNNEI. V dropped 6 bases and J dropped 3 bases, with 9 bases sitting between them. CDR3 region: CASSKQFNQPQHF. DNA of the CDR3: TGTGCCAGCAGCAAACAGTTCAATCAGCCCCAGCATTTT.

This clone was picked up a small number of times. This chain connects TRBV5-4 to TRBJ2-2; possible D gene TRBD2, 7 bases. Germline lookup yields CDR1 SGHNT and CDR2 YYREEE (reference sequence). This CDR3 is 13 amino acids long. V was shortened by 5 bases and J by 6 bases, with 11 bases between the two germline ends. As DNA, the CDR3 is TGTGCCAGCAGTGCGGGGGCGGCCGGGGAGCTGTTTTTT. As protein: CASSAGAAGELFF.

This clone turned up a few times. The chain recombines TRBV7-2 with TRBJ2-1, with 9 positions matching TRBD2. Losses at the gene ends were 4 bases for V and 5 bases for J; bases not matched to a gene: 6. CDR1 is SGHTA, CDR2 FQGNSA, per germline. The CDR3 is 15 residues long. The CDR3 DNA reads as TGTGCCAGCAGCTCACATCTAGCGGGGCACAATGAGCAGTTCTTC. The encoded protein is CASSSHLAGHNEQFF.

This clone was seen more than once but under ten times. V gene TRBV2 combines with J gene TRBJ2-7; possibly TRBD1 for D (6 bases). Germline V CDR1 and CDR2: SNHLY, FYNNEI. Trimming removed 10 bases from V and 2 bases from J, with 12 bases in between. The CDR3 covers 12 residues. The CDR3 loop reads CAILRDTYEQYF. The CDR3 DNA reads as TGTGCCATACTCCGGGACACCTACGAGCAGTACTTC.